The 17 T cell receptor beta chains given below trace back to one sample, sequenced in a study of cytomegalovirus exposure and HLA in healthy donors. The study ran its PCR with 60 Vbeta and 13 Jbeta primers. Some clones are missing from TCRdb's copy, which holds only in-frame ones; the method was immunoSEQ multiplex PCR. The sample includes tens of thousands of clones, over 70% of them seen just once. Sequenced input: PBMCs. All receptors derive from a male donor in good health and CMV-seropositive.

Only one count was recorded for this clone. This chain uses TRBV18 with TRBJ2-7, with D tentatively TRBD1 (8 bases). Trimming removed 6 bases from V and 3 bases from J, with 18 bases in between. The CDR3 has 15 amino acids. CDR1 is KGHSH, CDR2 LQKENI, per germline. The CDR3 protein is CASSSGGGGLYEQYF. CDR3 DNA: TGTGCCAGCTCTTCAGGGGGCGGGGGCCTCTACGAGCAGTACTTC.

This chain joins TRBV27 and TRBJ1-1; 8 bases fit TRBD1. The CDR3 runs 15 residues. The ends lost 6 bases at V and 10 bases at J; junction bases unmatched: 16. Germline-derived CDR1 and CDR2 are MNHEY and SMNVEV (reference sequence). The CDR3 DNA reads as TGTGCCAGCAGCATCACAGGGGGAATGGGCGTAGGAGCTTTCTTT. Its protein is CASSITGGMGVGAFF.

The J gene is TRBJ2-7, the V gene TRBV28; TRBD2 matches at 7 bases. CDR1 is MDHEN, CDR2 SYDVKM, per germline. V lost 4 bases, J lost 4 bases, and 10 bases stayed unmatched. CDR3 size: 15 residues. The CDR3 is CASSWPRGVYYEQYF. The CDR3 DNA reads TGTGCCAGCAGTTGGCCTCGGGGGGTGTATTACGAGCAGTACTTC.

This clone has more than one count but fewer than ten. The chain has TRBV5-4 and TRBJ2-7; perhaps TRBD1 as D (6 bases). In germline, CDR1 is SGHNT, CDR2 YYREEE (reference sequence). The CDR3 is made up of 12 amino acids. The V end lost 4 bases, the J end lost 6 bases, and 11 bases lay between the germline ends. The CDR3 coding sequence is TGTGCCAGCAGCAAGAGGACAGCCGAGCAGTACTTC. Protein: CASSKRTAEQYF.

The J gene is TRBJ1-1, the V gene TRBV27; TRBD1 matches at 12 bases. CDR3 size: 17 residues. The germline V gene has CDR1 MNHEY and CDR2 SMNVEV (reference sequence). The V gene end was trimmed by 6 bases and the J gene end by 3 bases; junction bases not matched to a gene: 11. The CDR3 loop reads CASRLTGTGGVHTEAFF. The CDR3, as DNA: TGTGCCAGCAGACTAACCGGGACAGGGGGCGTTCACACTGAAGCTTTCTTT.

The genes are TRBV6-5 and TRBJ2-2, with TRBD2 matching 7 bases. This CDR3 is built from 15 residues. From germline, CDR1 is MNHEY and CDR2 SVGAGI. The V segment lost 2 bases and the J segment 6 bases; nucleotides outside the gene matches: 6. CDR3 nucleotides: TGTGCCAGCAGTTACGGACTAGAAATGTCCGGGGAGCTGTTTTTT. It is translated as CASSYGLEMSGELFF.

The table lists this clone with a count of one. CDR3 sequence reads: CASSPGQLRPQYF. For the CDR3, the DNA is TGTGCCAGCAGTCCAGGACAGTTAAGACCCCAGTACTTC. J is TRBJ2-5 and V is TRBV28; possibly TRBD1 for D (6 bases). Trimming pared 5 bases from V and 9 bases from J, leaving 16 bases between. CDR1 and CDR2 from the germline V gene are MDHEN and SYDVKM. The CDR3 spans 13 residues.

CDR3 DNA: TGTGCCAGCAGTTTCCGGGTGAACACTGAAGCTTTCTTT. Encoded protein: CASSFRVNTEAFF. The chain is built from TRBV28 and TRBJ1-1, with D unclear. Germline V gives CDR1 MDHEN, CDR2 SYDVKM. Trimming stripped 3 bases from V and 0 bases from J, with 5 bases between. This CDR3 comprises 13 residues.

The chain is built from TRBV11-3 and TRBJ2-2, with 7 bases identical to TRBD2. There are 18 residues in the CDR3. Per the germline V gene, CDR1 is SGHNT and CDR2 is YENEEA. Trimming at V came to 0 bases and at J to 6 bases, leaving 13 bases not matched to a gene. The CDR3 DNA sequence: TGTGCCAGCAGCTTAGATACCGTTGGCGGGAGTTCTGCCGGGGAGCTGTTTTTT. The encoded protein is CASSLDTVGGSSAGELFF.

This clone has more than one count but fewer than ten. V and J are TRBV6-6 and TRBJ1-1, with 9 bases fitting TRBD1. Germline CDR1 reads MNHNY; CDR2 reads SVGAGI (reference sequence). V was clipped by 5 bases and J by 4 bases; unmatched bases: 2. The CDR3 is made up of 13 amino acids. CDR3 region: CASSATGGTEAFF. The CDR3, as DNA: TGTGCCAGCAGTGCGACAGGGGGCACTGAAGCTTTCTTT.

The rearrangement links TRBV6-5 to TRBJ1-4, with 9 bases matching TRBD1. After removal of 4 bases from V and 8 bases from J, the junction contained 2 bases not matched to a gene. The CDR3 has 13 amino acids. The germline CDR1 and CDR2 sequences are MNHEY and SVGAGI. In nucleotides, the CDR3 is TGTGCCAGCAGTTGGACAGGGGAGGAAAAACTGTTTTTT. Translating gives CASSWTGEEKLFF.

The chain carries TRBV9 and TRBJ2-3; unclear D gene. Germline CDR1 and CDR2: SGDLS and YYNGEE. Trimming left V 0 bases short and J 0 bases short, with 14 bases between. The CDR3 extends over 17 amino acids. The CDR3 protein is CASSVEELAASTDTQYF. Here the CDR3 DNA reads TGTGCCAGCAGCGTAGAAGAGCTCGCCGCTAGCACAGATACGCAGTATTTT. Full variable domain (remainder filled in from reference TRBV9 and TRBJ2-3): DSGVTQTPKHLITATGQRVTLRCSPRSGDLSVYWYQQSLDQGLQFLIQYYNGEERAKGNILERFSAQQFPDLHSELNLSSLELGDSALYFCASSVEELAASTDTQYFGPGTRLTVL.

This clone was seen a few times. CDR3 DNA: TGCGCCAGCAGCCCAATCGGGAGGGGCGAGCAGTACTTC. It specifies CASSPIGRGEQYF. The rearrangement joins TRBV4-1 to TRBJ2-7, with TRBD2 identical over 8 bases. J was trimmed by 6 bases and V by 4 bases; bases with no gene match: 5. The CDR3 sequence is 13 residues long. CDR1 MGHRA and CDR2 YSYEKL come from the germline V gene.

The J gene is TRBJ2-5, the V gene TRBV27; a possible D gene is TRBD2 (6 bases). Germline-derived CDR1 and CDR2 are MNHEY and SMNVEV (reference sequence). V was shortened by 8 bases and J by 2 bases, with 12 bases between the two germline ends. This CDR3 has 13 amino acids. The CDR3: CASSMGGQETQYF. CDR3 nucleotides: TGTGCCAGCTCGATGGGGGGACAAGAGACCCAGTACTTC.

The V and J genes are TRBV6-5 and TRBJ2-4, with 11 bases matching TRBD1. The CDR3 sequence is 14 residues long. CDR1 and CDR2 (germline): MNHEY, SVGAGI. The V gene end was trimmed by 3 bases and the J gene end by 6 bases; junction bases not matched to a gene: 1. The CDR3 region is CASSYGTGGNIQYF. The CDR3, as DNA: TGTGCCAGCAGTTATGGGACAGGGGGAAACATTCAGTACTTC.

The rearrangement uses TRBV27 and TRBJ2-1; maybe TRBD2 (6 bases). The CDR3 sequence is 17 residues long. Looked up from germline, CDR1 is MNHEY and CDR2 is SMNVEV (reference sequence). The V and J ends lost 7 bases and 0 bases respectively, with 19 bases between them. Here the CDR3 reads CASNLWGGVSSYNEQFF. CDR3 coding DNA: TGTGCCAGCAACCTTTGGGGCGGGGTTAGCTCCTACAATGAGCAGTTCTTC.

This sequence joins TRBV6-4 and TRBJ2-1, with TRBD1 identical over 7 bases. The CDR3 loop spans 15 amino acids. The junction had 13 bases not matched to a gene; V was cut back by 7 bases and J by 7 bases. Germline CDR1 MRHNA, CDR2 SNTAGT. The CDR3 region has the DNA TGTGCCAGCACCCTTGAACCGGGACAGCCAAATGAGCAGTTCTTC. Residues: CASTLEPGQPNEQFF.